Listed below are T cell receptor beta chains from one sample, sequenced in a study of T cells in Graves' hyperthyroidism and ophthalmopathy. Via MiXCR, TCRdb re-called the multiplex PCR reads, giving one row per CDR3 protein. The sample lists 500,000 to 600,000 distinct CDR3 sequences, 16% occurring once. Specimen: blood. The receptor set was obtained from a woman aged 18-29 years with Graves' hyperthyroidism. Both conserved end residues are part of each CDR3. D genes are given only for firm matches. Clone size, where shown, is once, few, many, or a class for clones that have expanded.

TRBV4-3,TRBJ2-7,many,-,CASSQDTRGYEQYF,TGCGCCAGCAGCCAAGATACCAGGGGTTACGAGCAGTACTTC
TRBV29-1,TRBJ2-1,few,-,CSVARGSYNEQFF,TGCAGCGTTGCTCGGGGCTCCTACAATGAGCAGTTCTTC
TRBV5-5,TRBJ1-1,many,-,CASSLGPTENTEAFF,TGTGCCAGCAGCTTGGGGCCGACGGAGAACACTGAAGCTTTCTTT
TRBV5-1,TRBJ2-3,many,TRBD2,CASHGGGTTTDTQYF,TGCGCCAGCCACGGCGGGGGGACAACCACAGATACGCAGTATTTT
TRBV12-3/TRBV12-4,TRBJ1-5,many,TRBD1,CASSSGQGGGQPQHF,TGTGCCAGCAGTTCTGGACAGGGAGGTGGTCAGCCCCAGCATTTT
TRBV24-1,TRBJ1-2,few,-,CATSDSIQGFGGYTF,TGTGCCACCAGTGATTCCATCCAGGGGTTCGGTGGCTACACCTTC
TRBV7-8,TRBJ2-1,many,TRBD1,CASSPQGYNEQFF,TGTGCCAGCAGCCCACAGGGGTACAATGAGCAGTTCTTC
TRBV12-3/TRBV12-4,TRBJ2-5,many,-,CASSGTRGIQETQYF,TGTGCCAGCAGCGGAACGCGGGGAATCCAAGAGACCCAGTACTTC
TRBV11-2,TRBJ2-7,many,-,CASSFRDRRHEQYF,TGTGCCAGCAGCTTCCGCGACAGGCGGCACGAGCAGTACTTC
TRBV6-1,TRBJ2-5,-,-,CASSEAADPQETQYF,TGTGCCAGCAGTGAAGCAGCGGATCCTCAAGAGACCCAGTACTTC
TRBV6-2/TRBV6-3,TRBJ1-5,-,-,CASRATGKYQPQHF,TGTGCCAGCAGGGCAACAGGGAAGTATCAGCCCCAGCATTTT